Listed here is a single TCR beta chain. This entry comes from a study of OX40 agonist ivuxolimab in advanced cancers. Study-level background: Recorded diagnoses for dose-escalation patients were hepatocellular carcinoma, melanoma, renal cell or head and neck cancer.

Using immunoSEQ multiplex PCR, the repertoire was profiled, and TCRdb retains in-frame clones only, with some absent. The sample lists 90,000 to 120,000 clones; about nine tenths were seen once. Autoimmune disease history or systemic immunosuppression disqualified patients. Blood draws occurred at baseline, cycle 4 day 1, and cycle 7 day 1. Source: CD4+ or CD8+ T cells sorted from blood, taken in a trial of the OX40 agonist ivuxolimab. This clonotype was sampled from an adult with an advanced solid tumor such as melanoma, head and neck, liver or kidney cancer.

As DNA, the CDR3 is TGTGCCAGCAGTCCGGGACTAGCGGATATCTACGAGCAGTACTTC. Translating it yields CASSPGLADIYEQYF. V usage is TRBV6-5 and J usage is TRBJ2-7; TRBD2 aligns across 11 bases. The CDR3 totals 15 residues. V was pared by 5 bases and J by 3 bases, with 6 bases of the junction left unmatched. In germline, CDR1 is MNHEY, CDR2 SVGAGI.